This TCR beta chain was recovered during a study of cytomegalovirus exposure and HLA in healthy donors. Primers for the PCR totalled 60 Vbeta and 13 Jbeta. Sequencing was performed with immunoSEQ multiplex PCR; in TCRdb, only in-frame clones are kept and a portion is missing. Of 100,000 or so clones listed, 81% were seen once; the top ten hold about 5.5%. This clone showed up just a few times. Germline V lookup: CDR1 MGHRA, CDR2 YSYEKL. Trimming shortened V by 1 base and J by 0 bases, and 16 bases separated the two germline ends. The CDR3 covers 19 residues. This clonotype was obtained from a man aged 35-49 years in good health and CMV-seropositive. The specimen sequenced was PBMCs. The chain employs TRBV4-1 and TRBJ2-6, with a tentative D call TRBD1 (6 bases). The CDR3, as DNA: TGCGCCAGCAGCCAAGTCCTACAGGGAACCCGCTCTGGGGCCAACGTCCTGACTTTC. Translated, it gives CASSQVLQGTRSGANVLTF.